This T cell receptor (beta chain) derives from a study of shared clonotypes between healthy human individuals. Study observations and caveats: Non-shared clonotypes had lower generation probabilities than clonotypes shared by all four sorted-subset donors.

The assay was immunoSEQ multiplex PCR, and TCRdb's table has in-frame clones only and misses some. This sample carries under 1 million clones, 90% to 98% of them seen once, and the ten largest clones take roughly 0.23%. Notes on this clone: Its antigen is not identified.

The V end lost 0 bases, the J end lost 4 bases, and 16 bases lay between the germline ends. This CDR3 has 16 amino acids. CDR1 and CDR2 (germline): LGHNA, YSLEER. Positive CCR7 selection of CD45RO-negative cells yielded the naive CD8 cells, and terminally differentiated effector memory CD45RA+ cells were excluded. The chain carries TRBV4-3 and TRBJ2-7; D not resolved. Sequencing input: naive CD8+ T cells sorted from blood. This clonotype was sampled from a man under 40 in good health. DNA for the CDR3: TGCGCCAGCAGCCAAGATAGTACGGGCCAATTTTACGAGCAGTACTTC. It specifies CASSQDSTGQFYEQYF.